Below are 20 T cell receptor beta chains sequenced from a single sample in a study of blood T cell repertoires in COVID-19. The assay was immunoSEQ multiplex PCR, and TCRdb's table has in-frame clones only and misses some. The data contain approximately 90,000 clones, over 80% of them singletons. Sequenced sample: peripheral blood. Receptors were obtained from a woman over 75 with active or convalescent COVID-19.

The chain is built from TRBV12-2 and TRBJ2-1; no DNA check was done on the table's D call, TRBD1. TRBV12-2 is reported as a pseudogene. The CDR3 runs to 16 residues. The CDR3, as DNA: TGTGCAAGTCGACGGGGACAGGGGAGCTCCTACAATGAGCAGTTCTTC. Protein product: CASRRGQGSSYNEQFF.

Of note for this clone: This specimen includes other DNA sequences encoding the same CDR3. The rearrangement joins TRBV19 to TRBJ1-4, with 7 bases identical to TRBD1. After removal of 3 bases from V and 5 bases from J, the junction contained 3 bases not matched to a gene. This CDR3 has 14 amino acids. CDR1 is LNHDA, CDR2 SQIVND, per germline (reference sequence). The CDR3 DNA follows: TGTGCCAGTAGTATCGGGACAGCGAATGAAAAACTGTTTTTT. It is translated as CASSIGTANEKLFF.

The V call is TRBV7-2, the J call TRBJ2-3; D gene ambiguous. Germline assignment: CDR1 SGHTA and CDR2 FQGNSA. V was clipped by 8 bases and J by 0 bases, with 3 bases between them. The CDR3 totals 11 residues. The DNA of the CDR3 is TGTGCCAGCGGCAGCACAGATACGCAGTATTTT. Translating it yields CASGSTDTQYF.

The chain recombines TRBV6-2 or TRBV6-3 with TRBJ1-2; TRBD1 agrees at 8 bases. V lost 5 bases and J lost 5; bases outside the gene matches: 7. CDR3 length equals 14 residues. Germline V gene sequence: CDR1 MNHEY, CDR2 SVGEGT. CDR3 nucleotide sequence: TGTGCCAGCAGTCCGGACAGGGCCCGGTATGGCTACACCTTC. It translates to CASSPDRARYGYTF.

CDR3 loop: CAWSGGYGTGELFF. The DNA of the CDR3 is TGTGCCTGGAGCGGGGGTTATGGCACCGGGGAGCTGTTTTTT. The chain uses TRBV30 and TRBJ2-2; weak D call: TRBD2 (6 bases). The length of the CDR3 is 14 residues. V was cut by 3 bases and J by 4 bases, with 12 bases left in between. Germline CDR1 and CDR2: GTSNPN and SVGIG (reference sequence).

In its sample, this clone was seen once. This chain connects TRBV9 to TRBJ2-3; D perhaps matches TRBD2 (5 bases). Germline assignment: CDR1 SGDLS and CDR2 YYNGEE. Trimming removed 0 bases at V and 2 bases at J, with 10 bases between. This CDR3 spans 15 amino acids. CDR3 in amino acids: CASSVGPGSTDTQYF. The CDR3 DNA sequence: TGTGCCAGCAGCGTAGGCCCGGGGTCCACAGATACGCAGTATTTT. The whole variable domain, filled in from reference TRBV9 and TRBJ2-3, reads DSGVTQTPKHLITATGQRVTLRCSPRSGDLSVYWYQQSLDQGLQFLIQYYNGEERAKGNILERFSAQQFPDLHSELNLSSLELGDSALYFCASSVGPGSTDTQYFGPGTRLTVL.

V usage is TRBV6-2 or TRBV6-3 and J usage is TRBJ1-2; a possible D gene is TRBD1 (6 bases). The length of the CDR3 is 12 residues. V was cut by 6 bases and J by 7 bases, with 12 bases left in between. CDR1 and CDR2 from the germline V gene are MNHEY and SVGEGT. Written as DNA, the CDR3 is TGTGCCAGCAGCCTAAACAGGGTTGGCTACACCTTC. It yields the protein CASSLNRVGYTF.

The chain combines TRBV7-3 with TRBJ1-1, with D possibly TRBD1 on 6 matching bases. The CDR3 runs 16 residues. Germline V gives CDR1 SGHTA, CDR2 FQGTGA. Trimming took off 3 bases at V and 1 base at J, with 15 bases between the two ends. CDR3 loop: CASSLRGGRQNTEAFF. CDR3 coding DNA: TGTGCCAGCAGCTTGAGGGGGGGAAGACAGAACACTGAAGCTTTCTTT.

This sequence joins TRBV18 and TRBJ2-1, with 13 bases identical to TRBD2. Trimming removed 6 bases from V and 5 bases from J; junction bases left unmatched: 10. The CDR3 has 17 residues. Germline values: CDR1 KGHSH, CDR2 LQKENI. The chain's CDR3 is CASSLTSGGAGDNEQFF. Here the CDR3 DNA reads TGTGCCAGCTCGCTCACTAGCGGGGGGGCCGGGGACAATGAGCAGTTCTTC.

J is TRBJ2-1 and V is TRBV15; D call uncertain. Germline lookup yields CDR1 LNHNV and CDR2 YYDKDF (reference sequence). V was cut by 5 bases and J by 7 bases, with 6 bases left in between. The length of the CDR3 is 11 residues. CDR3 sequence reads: CATSWRNEQFF. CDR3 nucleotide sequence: TGTGCCACCAGCTGGAGAAATGAGCAGTTCTTC. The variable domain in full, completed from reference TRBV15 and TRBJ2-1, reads DAMVIQNPRYQVTQFGKPVTLSCSQTLNHNVMYWYQQKSSQAPKLLFHYYDKDFNNEADTPDNFQSRRPNTSFCFLDIRSPGLGDTAMYLCATSWRNEQFFGPGTRLTVL.

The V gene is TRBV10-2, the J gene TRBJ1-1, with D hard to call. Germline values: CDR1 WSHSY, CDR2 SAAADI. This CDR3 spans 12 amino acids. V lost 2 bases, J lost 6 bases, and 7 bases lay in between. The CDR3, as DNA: TGCGCCAGCAGTGAGGTTGCGTCTGAAGCTTTCTTT. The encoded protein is CASSEVASEAFF.

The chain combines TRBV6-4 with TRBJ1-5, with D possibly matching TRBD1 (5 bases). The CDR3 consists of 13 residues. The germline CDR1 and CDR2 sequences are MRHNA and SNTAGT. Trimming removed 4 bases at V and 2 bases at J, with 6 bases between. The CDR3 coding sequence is TGTGCCAGCAGTGCAGGGCGCAATCAGCCCCAGCATTTT. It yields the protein CASSAGRNQPQHF.

CDR3 DNA: TGTGCCAGCAGCCAGGGGCCCTACGAGCAGTACTTC. Translating gives CASSQGPYEQYF. The genes are TRBV3-1 (or the pseudogene TRBV3-2) and TRBJ2-7; possibly TRBD1 for D (5 bases). The CDR3 loop spans 12 amino acids. Germline V gives CDR1 LGHDT, CDR2 YNNKEL (reference sequence). Trimming shortened V by 3 bases and J by 2 bases, and 5 bases separated the two germline ends.

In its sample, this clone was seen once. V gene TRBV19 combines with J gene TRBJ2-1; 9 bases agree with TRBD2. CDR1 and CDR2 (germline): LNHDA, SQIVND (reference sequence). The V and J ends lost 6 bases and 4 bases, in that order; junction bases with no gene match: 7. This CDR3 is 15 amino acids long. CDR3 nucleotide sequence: TGTGCCAGTAGGTCATTCCTAGCGGGGTACAATGAGCAGTTCTTC. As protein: CASRSFLAGYNEQFF.

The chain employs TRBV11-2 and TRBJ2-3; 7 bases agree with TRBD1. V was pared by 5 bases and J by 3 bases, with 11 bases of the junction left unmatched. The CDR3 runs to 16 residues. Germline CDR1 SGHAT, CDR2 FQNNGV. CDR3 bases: TGTGCCAGCAGCACCGGGACAGACCCACAGACAGATACGCAGTATTTT. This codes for CASSTGTDPQTDTQYF.

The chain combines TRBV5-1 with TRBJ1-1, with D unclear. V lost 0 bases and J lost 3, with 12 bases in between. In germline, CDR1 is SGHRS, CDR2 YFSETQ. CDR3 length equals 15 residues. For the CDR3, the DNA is TGCGCCAGCAGCTTGGCTCCCCCCGCGGACACTGAAGCTTTCTTT. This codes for CASSLAPPADTEAFF.

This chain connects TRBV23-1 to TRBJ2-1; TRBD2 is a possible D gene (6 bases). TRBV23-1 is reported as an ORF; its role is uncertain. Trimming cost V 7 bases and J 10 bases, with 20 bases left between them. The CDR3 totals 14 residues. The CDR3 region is CASTHWERGGEQFF. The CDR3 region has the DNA TGCGCCAGCACCCACTGGGAGAGGGGAGGCGAGCAGTTCTTC.

This CDR3 reads CATSDGRTGVNYGYTF. CDR3 nucleotides: TGTGCCACCAGTGATGGCAGGACAGGGGTTAACTATGGCTACACCTTC. The chain uses TRBV24-1 and TRBJ1-2, with 9 bases that match TRBD1. The J segment lost 1 base and the V segment lost 3 bases, leaving 5 bases of the junction unmatched. The V gene's germline CDR1 is KGHDR and CDR2 SFDVKD. There are 16 residues in the CDR3.

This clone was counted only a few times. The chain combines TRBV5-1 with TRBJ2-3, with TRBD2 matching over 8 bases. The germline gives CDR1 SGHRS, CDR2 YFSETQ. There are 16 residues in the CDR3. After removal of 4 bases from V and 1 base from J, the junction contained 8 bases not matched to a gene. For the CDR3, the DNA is TGCGCCAGCAGCCCCGCTAGCGGGCCTCGCACAGATACGCAGTATTTT. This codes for CASSPASGPRTDTQYF.

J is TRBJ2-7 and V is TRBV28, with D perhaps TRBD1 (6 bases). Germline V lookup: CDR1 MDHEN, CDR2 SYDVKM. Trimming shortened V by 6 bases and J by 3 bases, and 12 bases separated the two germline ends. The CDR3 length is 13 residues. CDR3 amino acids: CASRPTGFYEQYF. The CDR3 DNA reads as TGTGCCAGCAGGCCGACAGGATTCTACGAGCAGTACTTC.